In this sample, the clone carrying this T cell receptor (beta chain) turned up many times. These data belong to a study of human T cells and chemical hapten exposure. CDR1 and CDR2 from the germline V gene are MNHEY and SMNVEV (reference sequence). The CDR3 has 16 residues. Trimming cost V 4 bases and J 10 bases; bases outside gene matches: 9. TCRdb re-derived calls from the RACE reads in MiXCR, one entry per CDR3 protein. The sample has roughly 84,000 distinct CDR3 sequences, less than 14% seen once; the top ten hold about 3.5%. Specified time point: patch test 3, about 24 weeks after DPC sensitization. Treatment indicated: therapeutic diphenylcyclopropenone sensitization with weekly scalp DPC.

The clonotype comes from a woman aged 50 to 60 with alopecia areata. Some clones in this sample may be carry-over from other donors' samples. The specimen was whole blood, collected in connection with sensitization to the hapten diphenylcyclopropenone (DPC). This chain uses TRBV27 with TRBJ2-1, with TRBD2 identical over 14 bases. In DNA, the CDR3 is TGTGCCAGCAGTTCAACGACTAGCGGGAGGGCCGGGGAGCAGTTCTTC. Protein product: CASSSTTSGRAGEQFF.